A single TCR beta chain is shown here with its context. The germline V and J ends were trimmed by 0 bases and 5 bases, with 28 bases remaining between them. The CDR3 runs to 20 residues. Per the germline V gene, CDR1 is MNHEY and CDR2 is SVGAGI. This sample stems from a study of CD8 T cells in Susac syndrome. An input of about 0.5 to 1 ug of RNA was subjected to reverse transcription using random hexamers. By means of immunoSEQ multiplex PCR, TCR beta CDR3 spanning 54 Vbeta and 13 Jbeta underwent amplification. TCRdb re-derived calls from the immunoSEQ multiplex PCR reads in MiXCR, one entry per CDR3 protein. The table has roughly 400,000 distinct CDR3 sequences, about 85% seen once. Sequencing targeted TCR beta in blood CD8+ and CD4+ T cells. Treatment-naive patients with stable or active relapsing-remitting disease served as multiple sclerosis controls. It was negative isolation that provided the CD8+ and CD4+ T cells, whereas TEMRA cells were enriched by FACS.

The source is a human donor with multiple sclerosis. The sequencing sample was made of CD8+ T cells from PBMCs. The rearrangement joins TRBV6-5 to TRBJ2-5; a weak D match, TRBD2 (7 bases). The CDR3 sequence: CASSYSIASGGHRSEETQYF. Written as DNA, the CDR3 is TGTGCCAGCAGTTACTCGATTGCATCGGGGGGCCACCGGTCGGAGGAGACCCAGTACTTC.